This T cell receptor beta chain was identified in a study of T cells in Graves' hyperthyroidism and ophthalmopathy. Study-wide findings and caveats: Ophthalmopathy onset followed model prediction by a median approximately 7 months. Ophthalmopathy cases were set apart from stable hyperthyroidism by a 13 V-J model. The blood repertoire included most of the expanded thyroid clonotypes above 0.001.

The length of the CDR3 is 14 residues. CDR1 is DFQATT, CDR2 SNEGSKA, per germline (reference sequence). Trimming removed 7 bases from V and 4 bases from J; junction bases left unmatched: 10. Patients aged 18 to 65 had newly diagnosed hyperthyroidism of under 2 months' duration. Comments on this clonotype: Its antigen is undetermined.

RNA transcripts gave rise to amplified TCR beta CDR3 regions. HTBI primers were the set used in a first-round RT-PCR of the TCR CDR3. TCRdb re-called the multiplex PCR reads through MiXCR, storing one row per CDR3 protein. Among around 400,000 distinct CDR3 sequences listed, roughly 25% were seen once. Sequences were obtained from blood. The V gene is TRBV20-1, the J gene TRBJ2-3; 8 bases are a match to TRBD1. This TCR was sampled from a man aged 50 to 59 with Graves' hyperthyroidism. For the CDR3, the DNA is TGCAGTGGACAGGGGCCAGGGGGGCCAGATACGCAGTATTTT. This sequence encodes CSGQGPGGPDTQYF.